A selection of T cell receptor beta chains follows, all from one sample in a study of blood T cell repertoires in COVID-19. Clones were sequenced by immunoSEQ multiplex PCR, and TCRdb holds only the in-frame ones, with some missing. The data hold more than 85,000 clones, with roughly 79% observed a single time. The sample consisted of peripheral blood. These receptors originate from a woman aged 70-85 years with acute or convalescent COVID-19. Each CDR3 is given with its conserved first and last residue. D genes are given only for firm matches. Not every row has a clone size; where given, it reads once, few, many or a size class.

J | D | size | V | DNA | CDR3
TRBJ1-3 | TRBD1 | . | TRBV30 | TGTGCCTACCAAATTTCCGGGACAGGGTTCTCTGGAAACACCATATATTTT | CAYQISGTGFSGNTIYF
TRBJ2-1 | TRBD2 | . | TRBV2 | TGTGCCAGCAGACCGACTAGCCCTTACGAGAAGGAGCAGTTCTTC | CASRPTSPYEKEQFF
TRBJ2-3 | . | . | TRBV19 | TGTGCCAGTAGTAATAGCTGGGGCACAGATACGCAGTATTTT | CASSNSWGTDTQYF
TRBJ2-1 | TRBD2 | . | TRBV4-3 | TGCGCCAGCAGCCAAGAAAGGCTAGCGGGGAATGAGCAGTTCTTC | CASSQERLAGNEQFF
TRBJ2-5 | . | . | TRBV4-3 | TGCGCCAGCAGCCAAGACCGGGGCGGGGTCGGGACCCAGTACTTC | CASSQDRGGVGTQYF
TRBJ1-6 | . | . | TRBV10-2 | TGCGCCAGCACCAGGGGTAATTCACCCCTCCACTTT | CASTRGNSPLHF
TRBJ2-2 | . | . | TRBV4-1 | TGCGCCAGCAGCCCCGCCGTGAGCGGAGACACCGGGGAGCTGTTTTTT | CASSPAVSGDTGELFF
TRBJ2-1 | . | . | TRBV6-2/TRBV6-3 | TGTGCCAGCAGTTACTTAGGACTTGGCCATGAGCAGTTCTTC | CASSYLGLGHEQFF
TRBJ1-1 | . | . | TRBV14 | TGTGCCAGCAAAGCAACTAAGAACACTGAAGCTTTCTTT | CASKATKNTEAFF
TRBJ2-1 | TRBD2 | . | TRBV5-4 | TGTGCCAGCAGCTTGGGGCCCCTAGCGGTTTACAATGAGCAGTTCTTC | CASSLGPLAVYNEQFF
TRBJ1-5 | TRBD1 | . | TRBV7-4 | TGTGCCAGCAGCCGAGACAGGGGGCTGGGTCAGCCCCAGCATTTT | CASSRDRGLGQPQHF
TRBJ1-2 | TRBD1 | . | TRBV5-6 | TGTGCCAGCAGCCCAGGACAGGGTCGGGGCTACACCTTC | CASSPGQGRGYTF
TRBJ1-2 | TRBD1 | . | TRBV6-5 | TGTGCCAGCAGAGGACAGGCCAAGAGCTATGGCTACACCTTC | CASRGQAKSYGYTF
TRBJ1-5 | TRBD1 | . | TRBV6-1 | TGTGCCAGCAGCACCAGGGGGAGCAATCAGCCCCAGCATTTT | CASSTRGSNQPQHF
TRBJ1-5 | TRBD1 | . | TRBV6-5 | TGTGCCAGCGGACAGGGGTACAATCAGCCCCAGCATTTT | CASGQGYNQPQHF
TRBJ2-7 | TRBD1 | . | TRBV18 | TGTGCCAGCTCACCGACATCCGGGACAGGGGGCGAGCAGTACTTC | CASSPTSGTGGEQYF
TRBJ2-7 | TRBD1 | . | TRBV20-1 | TGCAGTGCTGGTGGACAGGGGACGGAGCAGTACTTC | CSAGGQGTEQYF
TRBJ2-3 | . | . | TRBV5-1 | TGCGCCAGCAGCCCGAGGGGGACGCCCACAGATACGCAGTATTTT | CASSPRGTPTDTQYF
TRBJ1-2 | TRBD1 | . | TRBV30 | TGTGCCTGGAGCGTAGGGACAGGGGGCGACTATGGCTACACCTTC | CAWSVGTGGDYGYTF
TRBJ1-2 | . | . | TRBV6-5 | TGTGCCAGCAGAGCAAGTGCTAACTATGGCTACACCTTC | CASRASANYGYTF
TRBJ2-7 | . | . | TRBV6-5 | TGTGCCAGCAGGAACAGGGCCACCTACGAGCAGTACTTC | CASRNRATYEQYF
TRBJ1-2 | . | once | TRBV24-1 | TGTGCCACCAGTGAAGGGGCGAACTATGGCTACACCTTC | CATSEGANYGYTF
TRBJ2-6 | . | . | TRBV20-1 | TGCAGTGCTAGTACTTCCCACTCTGGGGCCAACGTCCTGACTTTC | CSASTSHSGANVLTF
TRBJ2-1 | . | . | TRBV18 | TGTGCCAGCTCACCACTGGGGGCGTGGGGGAATGAGCAGTTCTTC | CASSPLGAWGNEQFF
TRBJ2-2 | TRBD1 | once | TRBV5-1 | TGCGCCAGCAGCCGAGGGGACAGCGACACCGGGGAGCTGTTTTTT | CASSRGDSDTGELFF
TRBJ1-2 | . | . | TRBV7-9 | TGTGCCAGCAGCTTGGACAGCTATGGCTACACCTTC | CASSLDSYGYTF
TRBJ2-2 | TRBD1 | once | TRBV5-4 | TGTGCCAGCAGTCGACAGGGGGGCAAGGCCGGGGAGCTGTTTTTT | CASSRQGGKAGELFF
TRBJ1-6 | . | . | TRBV27 | TGTGCCAGCAGTTTACAGGGCGTTAATTCACCCCTCCACTTT | CASSLQGVNSPLHF
TRBJ2-1 | . | . | TRBV4-3 | TGCGCCAGCAGCCCCAGGGCTAGTGAAGGTGAGCAGTTCTTC | CASSPRASEGEQFF
TRBJ1-1 | . | . | TRBV5-4 | TGTGCCAGCAGCGGCCCTTGGGGAGGGAACACTGAAGCTTTCTTT | CASSGPWGGNTEAFF
TRBJ2-1 | . | . | TRBV15 | TGTGCCACCCGCTTGAGCAGGGATTACAATGAGCAGTTCTTC | CATRLSRDYNEQFF
TRBJ2-1 | . | few | TRBV4-3 | TGCGCCAGCAGCCGCGCAAATGAGCAGTTCTTC | CASSRANEQFF
TRBJ2-4 | TRBD1 | . | TRBV5-1 | TGCGCCAGCAGCCCGGGACAGGGGGCGGCTCTTCTAGCCAAAAACATTCAGTACTTC | CASSPGQGAALLAKNIQYF
TRBJ1-1 | TRBD1 | . | TRBV4-3 | TGCGCCAGCAGCCAAGGTCCCCGACAGGGCCCGAACACTGAAGCTTTCTTT | CASSQGPRQGPNTEAFF